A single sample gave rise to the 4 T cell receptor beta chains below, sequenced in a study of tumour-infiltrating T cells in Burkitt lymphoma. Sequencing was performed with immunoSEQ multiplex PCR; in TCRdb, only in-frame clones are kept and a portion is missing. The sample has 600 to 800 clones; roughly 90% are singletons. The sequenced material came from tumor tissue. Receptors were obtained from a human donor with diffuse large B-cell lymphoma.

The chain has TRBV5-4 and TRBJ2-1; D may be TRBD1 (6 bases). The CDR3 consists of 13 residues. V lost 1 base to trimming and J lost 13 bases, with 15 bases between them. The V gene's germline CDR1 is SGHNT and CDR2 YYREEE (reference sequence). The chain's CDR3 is CASSLYRESTQFF. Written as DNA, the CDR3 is TGTGCCAGCAGCTTGTACAGGGAAAGTACCCAGTTCTTC.

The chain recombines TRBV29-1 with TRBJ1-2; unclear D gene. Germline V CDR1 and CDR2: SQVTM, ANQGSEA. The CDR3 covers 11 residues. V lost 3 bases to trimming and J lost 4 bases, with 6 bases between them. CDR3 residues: CSVDRGYGYTF. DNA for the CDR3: TGCAGCGTTGACCGGGGCTATGGCTACACCTTC. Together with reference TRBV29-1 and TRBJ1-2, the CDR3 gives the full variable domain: SAVISQKPSRDICQRGTSLTIQCQVDSQVTMMFWYRQQPGQSLTLIATANQGSEATYESGFVIDKFPISRPNLTFSTLTVSNMSPEDSSIYLCSVDRGYGYTFGSGTRLTVV.

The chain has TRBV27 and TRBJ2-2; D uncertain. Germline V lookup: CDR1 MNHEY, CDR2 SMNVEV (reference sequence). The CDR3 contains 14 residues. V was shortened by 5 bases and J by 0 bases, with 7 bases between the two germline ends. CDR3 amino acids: CASSPLTNTGELFF. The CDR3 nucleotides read TGTGCCAGCAGTCCACTTACGAACACCGGGGAGCTGTTTTTT.

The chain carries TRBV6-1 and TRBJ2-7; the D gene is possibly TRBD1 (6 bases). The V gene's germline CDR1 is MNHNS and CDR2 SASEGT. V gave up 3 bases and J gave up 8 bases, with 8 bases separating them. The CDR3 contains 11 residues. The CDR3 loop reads CASSDQGKQYF. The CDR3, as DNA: TGTGCCAGCAGTGACCAGGGGAAGCAGTACTTC.